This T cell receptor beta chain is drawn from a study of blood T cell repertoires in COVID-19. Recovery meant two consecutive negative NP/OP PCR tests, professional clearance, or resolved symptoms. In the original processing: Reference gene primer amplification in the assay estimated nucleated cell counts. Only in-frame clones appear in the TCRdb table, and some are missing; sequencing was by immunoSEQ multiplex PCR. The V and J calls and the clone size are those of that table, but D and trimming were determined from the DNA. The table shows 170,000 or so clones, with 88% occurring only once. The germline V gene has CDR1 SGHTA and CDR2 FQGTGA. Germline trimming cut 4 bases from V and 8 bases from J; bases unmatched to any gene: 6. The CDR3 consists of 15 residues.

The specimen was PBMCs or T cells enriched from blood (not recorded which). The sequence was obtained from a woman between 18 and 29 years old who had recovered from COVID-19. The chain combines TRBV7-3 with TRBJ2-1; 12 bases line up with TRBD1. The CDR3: CASSSGTGGSDEQFF. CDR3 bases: TGTGCCAGCAGCTCCGGGACAGGGGGCTCGGATGAGCAGTTCTTC.